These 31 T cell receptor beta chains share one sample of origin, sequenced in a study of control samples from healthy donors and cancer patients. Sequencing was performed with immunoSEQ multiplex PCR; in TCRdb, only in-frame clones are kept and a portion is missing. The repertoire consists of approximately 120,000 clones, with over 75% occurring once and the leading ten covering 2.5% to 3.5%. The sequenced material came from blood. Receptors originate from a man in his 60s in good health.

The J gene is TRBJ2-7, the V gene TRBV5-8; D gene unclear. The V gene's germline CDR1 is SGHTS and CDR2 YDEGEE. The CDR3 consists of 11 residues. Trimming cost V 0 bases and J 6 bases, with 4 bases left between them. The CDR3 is CASSLVGEQYF. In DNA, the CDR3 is TGTGCCAGCAGCTTGGTGGGCGAGCAGTACTTC. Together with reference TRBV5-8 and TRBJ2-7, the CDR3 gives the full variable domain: EAGVTQSPTHLIKTRGQQATLRCSPISGHTSVYWYQQALGLGLQFLLWYDEGEERNRGNFPPRFSGRQFPNYSSELNVNALELEDSALYLCASSLVGEQYFGPGTRLTVT.

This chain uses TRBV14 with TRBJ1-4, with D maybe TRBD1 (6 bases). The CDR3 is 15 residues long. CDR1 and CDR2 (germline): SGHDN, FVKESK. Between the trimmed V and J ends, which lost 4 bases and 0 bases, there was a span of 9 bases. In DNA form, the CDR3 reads TGTGCCAGCAGCCCTCGGACAGCAACTAATGAAAAACTGTTTTTT. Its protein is CASSPRTATNEKLFF.

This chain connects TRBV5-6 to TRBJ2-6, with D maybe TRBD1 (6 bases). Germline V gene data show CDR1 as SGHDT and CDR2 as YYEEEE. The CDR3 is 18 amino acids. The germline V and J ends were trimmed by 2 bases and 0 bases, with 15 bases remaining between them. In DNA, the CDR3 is TGTGCCAGCAGCTTTTTACAGGGTAGCCTCTCTGGGGCCAACGTCCTGACTTTC. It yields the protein CASSFLQGSLSGANVLTF.

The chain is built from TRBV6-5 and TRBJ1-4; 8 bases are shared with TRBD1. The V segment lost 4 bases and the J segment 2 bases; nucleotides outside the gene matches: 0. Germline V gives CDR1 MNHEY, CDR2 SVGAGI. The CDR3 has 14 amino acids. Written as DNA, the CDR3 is TGTGCCAGCAGTTGGACAGGGACTAATGAAAAACTGTTTTTT. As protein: CASSWTGTNEKLFF.

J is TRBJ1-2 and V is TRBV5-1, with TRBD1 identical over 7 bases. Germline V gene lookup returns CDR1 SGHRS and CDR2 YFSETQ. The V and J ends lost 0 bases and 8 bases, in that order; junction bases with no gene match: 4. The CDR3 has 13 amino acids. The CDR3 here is CASSLGTGYGYTF. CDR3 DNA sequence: TGCGCCAGCAGCTTGGGGACAGGCTACGGCTACACCTTC.

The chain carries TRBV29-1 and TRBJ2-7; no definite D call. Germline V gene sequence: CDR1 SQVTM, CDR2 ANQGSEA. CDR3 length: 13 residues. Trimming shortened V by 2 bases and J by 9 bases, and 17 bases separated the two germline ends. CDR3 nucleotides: TGCAGCGTTGAAACGGCCAGTCTTAACGGGCAGTACTTC. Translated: CSVETASLNGQYF.

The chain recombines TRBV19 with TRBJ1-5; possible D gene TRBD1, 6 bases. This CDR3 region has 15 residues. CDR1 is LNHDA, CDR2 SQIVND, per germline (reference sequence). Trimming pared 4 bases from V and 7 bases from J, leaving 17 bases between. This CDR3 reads CASSTQGHEKQPQHF. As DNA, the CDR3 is TGTGCCAGTAGTACCCAGGGACACGAGAAGCAGCCCCAGCATTTT.

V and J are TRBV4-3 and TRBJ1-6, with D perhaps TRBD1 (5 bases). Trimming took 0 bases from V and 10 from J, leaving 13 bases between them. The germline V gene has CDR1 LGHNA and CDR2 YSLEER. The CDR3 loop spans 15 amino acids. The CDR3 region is CASSQEYPGHSPLHF. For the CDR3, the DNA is TGCGCCAGCAGCCAAGAGTATCCAGGGCACTCACCCCTCCACTTT.

The CDR3 protein is CASNQDRAMLINGYTF. The CDR3 DNA reads as TGTGCCAGCAACCAGGACAGGGCAATGCTCATAAATGGCTACACCTTC. V gene TRBV28 combines with J gene TRBJ1-2; 8 nucleotides match TRBD1. Unmatched junction bases numbered 16, after V lost 7 bases and J lost 6 bases. This CDR3 has 16 amino acids. From germline, CDR1 is MDHEN and CDR2 SYDVKM.

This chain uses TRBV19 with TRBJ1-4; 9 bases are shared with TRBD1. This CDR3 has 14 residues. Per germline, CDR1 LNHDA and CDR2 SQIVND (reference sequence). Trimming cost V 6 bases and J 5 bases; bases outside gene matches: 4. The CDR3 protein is CASSLGTGNEKLFF. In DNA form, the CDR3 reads TGTGCCAGTAGCCTGGGGACAGGGAATGAAAAACTGTTTTTT. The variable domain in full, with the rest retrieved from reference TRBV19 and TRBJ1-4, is DGGITQSPKYLFRKEGQNVTLSCEQNLNHDAMYWYRQDPGQGLRLIYYSQIVNDFQKGDIAEGYSVSREKKESFPLTVTSAQKNPTAFYLCASSLGTGNEKLFFGSGTQLSVL.

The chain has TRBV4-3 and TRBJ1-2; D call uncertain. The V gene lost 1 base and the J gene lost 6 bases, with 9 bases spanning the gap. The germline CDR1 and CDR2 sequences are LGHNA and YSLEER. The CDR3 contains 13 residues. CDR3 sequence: CASSQAGWDGYTF. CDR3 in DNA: TGCGCCAGCAGCCAAGCTGGGTGGGATGGCTACACCTTC.

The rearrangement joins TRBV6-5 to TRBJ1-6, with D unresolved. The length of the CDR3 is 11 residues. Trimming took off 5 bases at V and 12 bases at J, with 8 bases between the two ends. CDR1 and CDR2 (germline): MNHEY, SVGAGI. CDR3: CASSPPGPLHF. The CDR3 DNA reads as TGTGCCAGCAGTCCCCCCGGACCCCTCCACTTT.

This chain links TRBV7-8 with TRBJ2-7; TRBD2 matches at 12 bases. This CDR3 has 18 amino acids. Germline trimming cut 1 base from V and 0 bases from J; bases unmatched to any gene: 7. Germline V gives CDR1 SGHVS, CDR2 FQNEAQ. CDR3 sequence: CASSLGLAGGTSSYEQYF. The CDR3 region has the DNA TGTGCCAGCAGCTTAGGTCTAGCGGGGGGGACAAGCTCCTACGAGCAGTACTTC.

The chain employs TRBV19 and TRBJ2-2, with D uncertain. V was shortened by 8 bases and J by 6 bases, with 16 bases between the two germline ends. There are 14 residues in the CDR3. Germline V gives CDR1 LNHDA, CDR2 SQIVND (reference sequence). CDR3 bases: TGTGCCAGTCACGCAACCACAGTGGCCGGGGAGCTGTTTTTT. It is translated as CASHATTVAGELFF.

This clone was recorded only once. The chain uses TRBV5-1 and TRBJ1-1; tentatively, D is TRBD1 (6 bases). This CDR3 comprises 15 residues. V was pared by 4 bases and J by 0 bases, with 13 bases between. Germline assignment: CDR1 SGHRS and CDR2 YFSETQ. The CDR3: CASSGGGGLNTEAFF. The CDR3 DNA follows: TGCGCCAGCAGCGGGGGCGGTGGTCTGAACACTGAAGCTTTCTTT. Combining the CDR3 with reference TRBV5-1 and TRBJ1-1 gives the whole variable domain KAGVTQTPRYLIKTRGQQVTLSCSPISGHRSVSWYQQTPGQGLQFLFEYFSETQRNKGNFPGRFSGRQFSNSRSEMNVSTLELGDSALYLCASSGGGGLNTEAFFGQGTRLTVV.

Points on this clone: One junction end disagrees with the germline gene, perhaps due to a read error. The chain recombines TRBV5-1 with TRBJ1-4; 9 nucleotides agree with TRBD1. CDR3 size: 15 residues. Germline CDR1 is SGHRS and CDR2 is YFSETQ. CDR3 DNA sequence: TGCGCCAGCAGCCAGAATCCGGGACAGGGTTCGGGCGAGGTTTTT. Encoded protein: CASSQNPGQGSGEVF.

The CDR3 protein is CASSLAGSSYNEQFF. In DNA, the CDR3 is TGTGCCAGCAGCTTAGCGGGGAGCTCCTACAATGAGCAGTTCTTC. The chain employs TRBV7-6 and TRBJ2-1; TRBD2 might be the D (5 bases). The CDR3 runs 15 residues. Trimming shortened V by 0 bases and J by 0 bases, and 6 bases separated the two germline ends. Germline-derived CDR1 and CDR2 are SGHVS and FNYEAQ. Full variable domain (remainder filled in from reference TRBV7-6 and TRBJ2-1): GAGVSQSPRYKVTKRGQDVALRCDPISGHVSLYWYRQALGQGPEFLTYFNYEAQQDKSGLPNDRFSAERPEGSISTLTIQRTEQRDSAMYRCASSLAGSSYNEQFFGPGTRLTVL.

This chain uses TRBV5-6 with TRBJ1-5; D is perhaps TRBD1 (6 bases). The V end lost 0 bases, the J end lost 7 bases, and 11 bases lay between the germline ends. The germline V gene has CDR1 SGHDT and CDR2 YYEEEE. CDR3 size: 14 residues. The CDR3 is CASSLVGGGQPQHF. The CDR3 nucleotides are TGTGCCAGCAGCTTGGTCGGGGGCGGCCAGCCCCAGCATTTT.

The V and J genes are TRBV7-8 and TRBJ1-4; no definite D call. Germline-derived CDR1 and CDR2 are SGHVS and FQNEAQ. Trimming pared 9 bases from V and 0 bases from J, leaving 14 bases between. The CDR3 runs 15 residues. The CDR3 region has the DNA TGTGCCAGTTCAACGGGCCTTGCAACTAATGAAAAACTGTTTTTT. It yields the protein CASSTGLATNEKLFF.

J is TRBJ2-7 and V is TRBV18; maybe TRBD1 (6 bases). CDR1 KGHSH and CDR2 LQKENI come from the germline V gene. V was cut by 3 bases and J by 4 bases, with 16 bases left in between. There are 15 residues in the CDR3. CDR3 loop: CASSPLGQGSYEQYF. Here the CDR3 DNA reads TGTGCCAGCTCACCCCTCGGGCAGGGGTCGTACGAGCAGTACTTC.

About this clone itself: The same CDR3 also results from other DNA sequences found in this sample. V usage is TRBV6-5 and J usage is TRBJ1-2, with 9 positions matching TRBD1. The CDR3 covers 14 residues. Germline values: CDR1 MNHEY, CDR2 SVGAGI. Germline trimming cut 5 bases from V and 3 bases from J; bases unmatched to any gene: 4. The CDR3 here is CASSIGTGYYGYTF. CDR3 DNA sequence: TGTGCCAGCAGTATAGGGACAGGGTACTATGGCTACACCTTC.

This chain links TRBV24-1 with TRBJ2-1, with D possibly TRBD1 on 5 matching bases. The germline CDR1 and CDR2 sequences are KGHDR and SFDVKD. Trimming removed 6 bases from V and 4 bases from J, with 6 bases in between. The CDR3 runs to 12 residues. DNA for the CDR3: TGTGCCACCAGTTCAGGGTACAATGAGCAGTTCTTC. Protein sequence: CATSSGYNEQFF.

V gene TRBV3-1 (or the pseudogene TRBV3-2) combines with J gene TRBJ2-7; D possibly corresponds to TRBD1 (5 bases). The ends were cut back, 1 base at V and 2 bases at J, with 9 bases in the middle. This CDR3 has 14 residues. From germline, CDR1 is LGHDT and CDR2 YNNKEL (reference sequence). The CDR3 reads CASSQATGPYEQYF. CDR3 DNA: TGTGCCAGCAGCCAAGCTACAGGCCCCTACGAGCAGTACTTC.

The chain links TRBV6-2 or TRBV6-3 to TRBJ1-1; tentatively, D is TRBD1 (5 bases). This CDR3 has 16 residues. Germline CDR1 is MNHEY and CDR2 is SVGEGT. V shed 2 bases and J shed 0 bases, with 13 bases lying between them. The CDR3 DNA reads TGTGCCAGCAGTTACGGGCCCGGGGGGATGAACACTGAAGCTTTCTTT. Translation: CASSYGPGGMNTEAFF.

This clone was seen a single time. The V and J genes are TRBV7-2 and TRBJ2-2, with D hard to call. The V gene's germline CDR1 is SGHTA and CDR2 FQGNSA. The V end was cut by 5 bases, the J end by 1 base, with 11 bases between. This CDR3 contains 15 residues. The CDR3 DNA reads TGTGCCAGCAGCCAAGCAATTGGGAACACCGGGGAGCTGTTTTTT. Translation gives CASSQAIGNTGELFF.

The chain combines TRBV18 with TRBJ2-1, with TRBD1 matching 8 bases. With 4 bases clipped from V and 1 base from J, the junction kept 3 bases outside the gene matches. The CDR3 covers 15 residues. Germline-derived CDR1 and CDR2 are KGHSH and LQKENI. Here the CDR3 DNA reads TGTGCCAGCTCACTAGGACAGGGTTCCTACAATGAGCAGTTCTTC. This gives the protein CASSLGQGSYNEQFF.

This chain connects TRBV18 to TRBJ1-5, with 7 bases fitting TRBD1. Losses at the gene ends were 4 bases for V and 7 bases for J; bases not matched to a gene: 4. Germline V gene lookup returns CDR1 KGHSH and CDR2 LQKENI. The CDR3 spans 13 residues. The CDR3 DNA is TGTGCCAGCTCACTAACAGGGGACCAGCCCCAGCATTTT. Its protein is CASSLTGDQPQHF.

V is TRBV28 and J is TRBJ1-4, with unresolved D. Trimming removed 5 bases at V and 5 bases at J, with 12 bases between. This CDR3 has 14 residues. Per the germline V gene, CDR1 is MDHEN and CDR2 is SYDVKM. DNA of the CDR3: TGTGCCAGCAGTCTCCCCATGAGAAATGAAAAACTGTTTTTT. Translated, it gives CASSLPMRNEKLFF.

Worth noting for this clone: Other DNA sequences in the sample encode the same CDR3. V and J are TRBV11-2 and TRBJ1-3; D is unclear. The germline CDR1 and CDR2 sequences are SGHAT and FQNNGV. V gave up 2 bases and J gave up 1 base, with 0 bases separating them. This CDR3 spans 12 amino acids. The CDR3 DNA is TGTGCCAGCAGCTTATCTGGAAACACCATATATTTT. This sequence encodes CASSLSGNTIYF.

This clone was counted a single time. The CDR3 region is CASSLGTGNEKLFF. The CDR3 DNA reads TGCGCCAGCAGCTTGGGGACTGGGAACGAAAAACTGTTTTTT. V and J are TRBV5-1 and TRBJ1-4; D ambiguous. Germline-derived CDR1 and CDR2 are SGHRS and YFSETQ. Trimming stripped 0 bases from V and 8 bases from J, with 11 bases between. This CDR3 has 14 residues. The entire variable domain, with the rest obtained from reference TRBV5-1 and TRBJ1-4, is as follows: KAGVTQTPRYLIKTRGQQVTLSCSPISGHRSVSWYQQTPGQGLQFLFEYFSETQRNKGNFPGRFSGRQFSNSRSEMNVSTLELGDSALYLCASSLGTGNEKLFFGSGTQLSVL.

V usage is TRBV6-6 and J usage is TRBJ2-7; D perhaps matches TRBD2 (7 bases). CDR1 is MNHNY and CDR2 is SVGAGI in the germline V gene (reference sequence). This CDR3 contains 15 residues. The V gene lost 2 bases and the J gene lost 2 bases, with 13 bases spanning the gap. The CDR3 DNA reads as TGTGCCAGCAGTTACGGGGGGGCTTTGGCCTACGAGCAGTACTTC. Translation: CASSYGGALAYEQYF.